The sequence of this TCR beta chain was determined in a study of T-cell memory formation after mild COVID-19. Using its own MiXCR run on the 5' RACE reads, TCRdb lists one record per CDR3 protein. Of about 130,000 distinct CDR3 sequences in the sample, around 15% were seen once. Germline lookup yields CDR1 SGHDT and CDR2 YYEEEE. CDR3 length: 15 residues. V lost 0 bases and J lost 0, with 8 bases in between. This clonotype was seen a handful of times. Its antigen remains unidentified. The study's findings and limits: Nothing showed for sure that second-wave clones peaking on day 37 were SARS-CoV-2 specific.

The chain carries TRBV5-6 and TRBJ2-3; D is perhaps TRBD1 (5 bases). The material sequenced was PBMCs or a T cell subset sorted from them (not recorded which). This TCR was sampled from a young man who had mild COVID-19 (a few samples of this study predate the infection). Cell type and time point are not known. The CDR3 sequence is CASSLVGPSTDTQYF. CDR3 coding DNA: TGTGCCAGCAGCTTGGTGGGGCCTAGCACAGATACGCAGTATTTT.